One and the same sample provided the 26 T cell receptor beta chains below, sequenced in a study of blood T cells in healthy people across ages. Together with a sample-barcoded 5' primer, a J-beta primer mix was included in a second PCR lasting about 7 to 11 cycles. TCRdb analysed the 5' RACE reads with MiXCR anew, one entry per CDR3 protein. Altogether 1.2 million to 1.5 million distinct CDR3 sequences are present, 59% being singletons, with the ten largest covering approximately 7%. Sequencing was performed on blood. Every receptor here comes from a man younger than 35 in good health.

This sequence joins TRBV20-1 and TRBJ1-2; perhaps TRBD1 as D (6 bases). Deletions cut 0 bases from V and 8 bases from J, with 16 bases between. This CDR3 is 14 amino acids long. Germline V gene lookup returns CDR1 DFQATT and CDR2 SNEGSKA (reference sequence). CDR3 DNA: TGCAGTGCTAGAGATCTGGACAGCTATACGGGCTACACCTTC. This sequence encodes CSARDLDSYTGYTF.

The chain uses TRBV7-6 and TRBJ1-4, with a tentative D call TRBD1 (5 bases). V dropped 5 bases and J dropped 2 bases, with 15 bases sitting between them. Germline lookup yields CDR1 SGHVS and CDR2 FNYEAQ. The CDR3 loop spans 16 amino acids. CDR3 nucleotide sequence: TGTGCCAGCAGCCCAAGGGACCGAGGCACTAATGAAAAACTGTTTTTT. As protein: CASSPRDRGTNEKLFF.

The chain carries TRBV7-7 and TRBJ2-1, with D hard to call. The CDR3 contains 15 residues. Germline V CDR1 and CDR2: SSHAT, FNYEAQ (reference sequence). V was pared by 2 bases and J by 0 bases, with 8 bases between. The CDR3 nucleotides read TGTGCCAGCAGCTTACAACTGAGCTCCTACAATGAGCAGTTCTTC. It specifies CASSLQLSSYNEQFF.

This clonotype has at least ten counts. The chain recombines TRBV10-3 with TRBJ2-3; 7 bases match TRBD1. There are 14 residues in the CDR3. Germline CDR1 ENHRY, CDR2 SYGVKD. V lost 5 bases, J lost 5 bases, and 7 bases stayed unmatched. CDR3 in amino acids: CAISKKDREDTQYF. DNA for the CDR3: TGTGCCATCAGTAAAAAAGACAGGGAAGATACGCAGTATTTT.

J is TRBJ1-6 and V is TRBV14; no definite D call. Trimming shortened V by 4 bases and J by 6 bases, and 7 bases separated the two germline ends. Germline-derived CDR1 and CDR2 are SGHDN and FVKESK. The CDR3 sequence is 13 residues long. The CDR3 DNA reads as TGTGCCAGCAGCCGTAAACCTAATTCACCCCTCCACTTT. Encoded protein: CASSRKPNSPLHF.

This chain connects TRBV20-1 to TRBJ1-2; 7 positions match TRBD1. The V gene's germline CDR1 is DFQATT and CDR2 SNEGSKA (reference sequence). CDR3 length: 13 amino acids. With V trimmed by 6 bases and J by 2 bases, 6 bases remained unmatched. CDR3 in amino acids: CSAPGQYNYGYTF. CDR3 coding DNA: TGCAGTGCACCGGGACAGTACAACTATGGCTACACCTTC.

This clonotype was recorded only once. The chain's CDR3 is CSCPGGGGETQYF. CDR3 sequence (DNA): TGCAGCTGCCCAGGAGGGGGGGGGGAGACCCAGTACTTC. The chain is built from TRBV29-1 and TRBJ2-5; D is perhaps TRBD2 (7 bases). Trimming removed 8 bases at V and 5 bases at J, with 18 bases between. The CDR3 is made up of 13 amino acids. Germline CDR1 reads SQVTM; CDR2 reads ANQGSEA.

The chain combines TRBV5-1 with TRBJ1-4; D remains unclear. Trimming took 4 bases from V and 8 from J, leaving 15 bases between them. This CDR3 region has 14 residues. Germline V gene lookup returns CDR1 SGHRS and CDR2 YFSETQ. This CDR3 reads CASSLDDPREKLFF. The CDR3 region has the DNA TGCGCCAGCAGCCTGGACGACCCGAGGGAAAAACTGTTTTTT.

This clonotype was seen only a few times. The DNA for the CDR3 is TGTGCCAGCAGCAATGAGGGACGGCGAGCCTATGGCTACACCTTC. As protein: CASSNEGRRAYGYTF. The chain employs TRBV21-1 and TRBJ1-2. TRBV21-1 is flagged as a pseudogene. The CDR3 contains 15 residues.

This clonotype was seen just once. This chain connects TRBV6-6 to TRBJ1-6; TRBD1 agrees at 8 bases. The CDR3 loop spans 16 amino acids. From germline, CDR1 is MNHNY and CDR2 SVGAGI (reference sequence). V dropped 7 bases and J dropped 7; count of bases not matched to a gene: 12. DNA of the CDR3: TGTGCCAGCACCCTTCTCGGACAGGGCGAAAATTCACCCCTCCACTTT. Its protein product is CASTLLGQGENSPLHF.

This chain uses TRBV5-1 with TRBJ1-6; 7 nucleotides match TRBD1. Germline loops: CDR1 SGHRS, CDR2 YFSETQ. V gave up 0 bases and J gave up 8 bases; unmatched junction bases: 5. CDR3 length equals 15 residues. The CDR3 region is CASSLVGQLYSPLHF. The CDR3 nucleotides are TGCGCCAGCAGCTTGGTGGGACAGCTCTATTCACCCCTCCACTTT.

This rearrangement joins TRBV28 to TRBJ2-5; 9 nucleotides align to TRBD1. CDR3 length equals 15 residues. Losses at the gene ends were 7 bases for V and 5 bases for J; bases not matched to a gene: 11. Germline values: CDR1 MDHEN, CDR2 SYDVKM. The CDR3 nucleotides are TGTGCCAGCACCCACACAGGGGGCGCCGGGGAGACCCAGTACTTC. Its translation: CASTHTGGAGETQYF. The whole variable domain, remainder taken from reference TRBV28 and TRBJ2-5, is DVKVTQSSRYLVKRTGEKVFLECVQDMDHENMFWYRQDPGLGLRLIYFSYDVKMKEKGDIPEGYSVSREKKERFSLILESASTNQTSMYLCASTHTGGAGETQYFGPGTRLLVL.

This clonotype occurred a few times. The chain uses TRBV10-3 and TRBJ1-2; possibly TRBD1 for D (6 bases). Trimming took 0 bases from V and 0 from J, leaving 14 bases between them. Germline CDR1 and CDR2: ENHRY and SYGVKD. CDR3 length equals 17 residues. The CDR3 spells CAISESISGETNYGYTF. The CDR3 coding sequence is TGTGCCATCAGTGAGTCGATATCAGGGGAAACTAACTATGGCTACACCTTC.

This chain links TRBV2 with TRBJ1-2; D ambiguous. The CDR3 is 14 amino acids. CDR1 is SNHLY and CDR2 is FYNNEI in the germline V gene. V dropped 0 bases and J dropped 8 bases, with 13 bases sitting between them. The CDR3 sequence: CASSEARAGGGYTF. The CDR3 DNA reads TGTGCCAGCAGTGAAGCGCGGGCTGGAGGCGGCTACACCTTC.

This chain connects TRBV28 to TRBJ2-3, with unresolved D. This CDR3 has 14 amino acids. Germline CDR1 MDHEN, CDR2 SYDVKM. Trimming took off 3 bases at V and 2 bases at J, with 9 bases between the two ends. The CDR3: CASSLFQNTDTQYF. The DNA of the CDR3 is TGTGCCAGCAGTTTGTTCCAGAACACAGATACGCAGTATTTT.

V gene TRBV7-6 combines with J gene TRBJ2-2; 7 bases line up with TRBD1. Germline V gene sequence: CDR1 SGHVS, CDR2 FNYEAQ. The CDR3 sequence is 18 residues long. Losses at the gene ends were 1 base for V and 1 base for J; bases not matched to a gene: 9. DNA of the CDR3: TGTGCCAGCAGCTTAGTGATCAGGGGGTGGAGGAACACCGGGGAGCTGTTTTTT. As protein: CASSLVIRGWRNTGELFF.

CDR3 loop: CASSLSAQPQETQYF. The CDR3 DNA follows: TGTGCCAGCAGTTTATCTGCGCAGCCCCAAGAGACCCAGTACTTC. The gene calls are TRBV27 and TRBJ2-5; no clear D gene. Deletions cut 0 bases from V and 1 base from J, with 9 bases between. The CDR3 length is 15 residues. Per the germline V gene, CDR1 is MNHEY and CDR2 is SMNVEV (reference sequence).

This clonotype was counted only a few times. The chain couples TRBV10-3 to TRBJ1-4; D not resolved. Germline-derived CDR1 and CDR2 are ENHRY and SYGVKD. The CDR3 is 14 residues long. V was clipped by 11 bases and J by 4 bases, with 17 bases between them. The chain's CDR3 is CASMASGNNEKLFF. The CDR3 nucleotides are TGTGCCTCCATGGCGTCAGGCAATAATGAAAAACTGTTTTTT.

This chain links TRBV27 with TRBJ2-1, with 10 positions matching TRBD2. Germline assignment: CDR1 MNHEY and CDR2 SMNVEV (reference sequence). V dropped 4 bases and J dropped 2; count of bases not matched to a gene: 8. This CDR3 is built from 17 residues. Written as DNA, the CDR3 is TGTGCCAGCAGTTATCCTAGCGGGGGCTTCACCTACAATGAGCAGTTCTTC. Protein sequence: CASSYPSGGFTYNEQFF.

The chain has TRBV7-9 and TRBJ1-2; TRBD1 matches 8 bases. The CDR3 is 15 amino acids. The germline V gene has CDR1 SEHNR and CDR2 FQNEAQ (reference sequence). Trimming at V came to 3 bases and at J to 3 bases, leaving 6 bases not matched to a gene. CDR3 amino acids: CASSFLGTGYYGYTF. The CDR3 coding sequence is TGTGCCAGCAGCTTTCTAGGGACAGGCTACTATGGCTACACCTTC.

This clonotype appeared a single time. The chain joins TRBV12-3 or TRBV12-4 to TRBJ1-4, with no clear D. The ends were cut back, 6 bases at V and 8 bases at J, with 10 bases in the middle. This CDR3 is 12 amino acids long. The CDR3 here is CASSGLREKLFF. The CDR3 bases are TGTGCCAGCAGCGGGCTACGGGAAAAACTGTTTTTT.

CDR3 sequence (DNA): TGTGCCAGCAGCTTACGGCTAGCGGGGGGTGGGGGATACGAGCAGTACTTC. This sequence encodes CASSLRLAGGGGYEQYF. The rearrangement uses TRBV7-2 and TRBJ2-5; 11 nucleotides agree with TRBD2. The DNA end is a closer match to TRBJ2-7, so the J assignment may be wrong. The CDR3 is made up of 17 amino acids. The germline V gene has CDR1 SGHTA and CDR2 FQGNSA.

The J gene is TRBJ1-4, the V gene TRBV12-3 or TRBV12-4, with D possibly matching TRBD1 (5 bases). V lost 6 bases and J lost 0, with 14 bases in between. The CDR3 runs to 16 residues. The CDR3 protein is CASSPISGATNEKLFF. Here the CDR3 DNA reads TGTGCCAGCAGCCCAATTTCGGGGGCAACTAATGAAAAACTGTTTTTT.

This sequence joins TRBV20-1 and TRBJ1-1; 7 positions match TRBD1. CDR1 is DFQATT, CDR2 SNEGSKA, per germline (reference sequence). The CDR3 is 13 residues long. V shed 6 bases, J shed 4 bases, and the junction held 8 bases outside the gene matches. The CDR3 protein is CSARQGKGTEAFF. In DNA, the CDR3 is TGCAGTGCAAGACAGGGAAAGGGCACTGAAGCTTTCTTT.

The CDR3 sequence is CASSAGGYF. In DNA, the CDR3 is TGTGCCAGCAGCGCTGGGGGGTATTTT. The chain is built from TRBV5-8 and TRBJ2-3; TRBD1 or TRBD2 may be the D gene (5 bases each). Per germline, CDR1 SGHTS and CDR2 YDEGEE. Trimming took 4 bases from V and 14 from J, leaving 8 bases between them. This CDR3 is built from 9 residues.

This clonotype has a handful of counts. DNA of the CDR3: TGTGCCAGCGGCGGGACACGCACAGATACGCAGTATTTT. This translates into CASGGTRTDTQYF. This rearrangement joins TRBV11-2 to TRBJ2-3; tentatively, D is TRBD1 or TRBD2 (6 bases each). Germline V gene sequence: CDR1 SGHAT, CDR2 FQNNGV. The length of the CDR3 is 13 residues. Trimming stripped 8 bases from V and 1 base from J, with 10 bases between.